These T cell receptor beta chains were read from a single sample in a study of blood T cell repertoires in COVID-19. This table comes from immunoSEQ multiplex PCR, and its TCRdb copy is limited to in-frame clones, with some not included. Seen here are over 130,000 clones, approximately 80% observed once, and the top ten hold 3% to 4%. The sample comprised PBMCs or T cells enriched from blood (not recorded which). Receptors were obtained from a man aged 45-60 years in a cohort exposed to, infected with or recovered from COVID-19 (not recorded which). Each CDR3 is given with its conserved first and last residue. The order of the fields is CDR3 DNA, CDR3 protein, D gene, V gene, clone size, J gene. A D gene is named only where the DNA matches it firmly. A row's size may be missing; if present it is once, few, many or a size class.

TGTGCCAGCACAGAGGTGGGCTACAATGAGCAGTTCTTC | CASTEVGYNEQFF | - | TRBV6-5 | - | TRBJ2-1
TGTGCCAGCAGCCAAGTAGGCCGGGGAGTGAACACTGAAGCTTTCTTT | CASSQVGRGVNTEAFF | - | TRBV4-2 | - | TRBJ1-1
TGTGCCAGCAGCACTGGGACAGGGGGCATGAACACTGAAGCTTTCTTT | CASSTGTGGMNTEAFF | TRBD1 | TRBV7-8 | - | TRBJ1-1
TGTGCCAGCAGTCCCGGCCCGCCGGGACAGGGGTTCTACGAGCAGTACTTC | CASSPGPPGQGFYEQYF | - | TRBV21-1 | few | TRBJ2-7
TGTGCCAGCAGCCGCCCGGGACAGGGGTTCGAGCAGTACTTC | CASSRPGQGFEQYF | TRBD1 | TRBV5-4 | - | TRBJ2-7
TGTGCCATCAGTGGACGACAGTTGGACAGCGAGCAGTACTTC | CAISGRQLDSEQYF | - | TRBV10-3 | - | TRBJ2-7
TGTGCCATCAGTGGACAGGCGAGATCACCCCTCCACTTT | CAISGQARSPLHF | - | TRBV10-3 | - | TRBJ1-6
TGTGCCAGCGCCCGATGGGGGGACACCGGGGAGCTGTTTTTT | CASARWGDTGELFF | - | TRBV27 | - | TRBJ2-2
TGTGCCAGCAGCTTAGTCAGGCTTAGCGGGAGAGGGCCCTACAATGAGCAGTTCTTC | CASSLVRLSGRGPYNEQFF | TRBD2 | TRBV7-8 | few | TRBJ2-1
TGTGCCGCATCCAGGGCTTCGCTCTATGGCTACACCTTC | CAASRASLYGYTF | - | TRBV28 | - | TRBJ1-2
TGTGCCAGCAGTTTCCTAGCGGGAGTTGATACGCAGTATTTT | CASSFLAGVDTQYF | TRBD2 | TRBV28 | - | TRBJ2-3
TGTGCCAGCAGCGTAGAGGGACTGGCGTCGGGCATTCAGTACTTC | CASSVEGLASGIQYF | - | TRBV9 | few | TRBJ2-4
TGTGCCAGCAGCGAGATAGCGGGGGTTATCTACGAGCAGTACTTC | CASSEIAGVIYEQYF | TRBD2 | TRBV5-4 | - | TRBJ2-7
TGCGCCAGCAGCCTCGGGACAGGGGGTATTGTTTTGGGTCAGCCCCAGCATTTT | CASSLGTGGIVLGQPQHF | TRBD1 | TRBV4-1 | - | TRBJ1-5
TGTGCCAGCAGCGATCAAGCTGGTGAGCAGTTCTTC | CASSDQAGEQFF | - | TRBV7-9 | - | TRBJ2-1
TGTGCCAGCAGTACTAGCGGGGGGGCCTCTGATACGCAGTATTTT | CASSTSGGASDTQYF | TRBD2 | TRBV9 | - | TRBJ2-3
TGTGCCTGGCATCCCCTAGGGGTTACCCCTTTCTTT | CAWHPLGVTPFF | - | TRBV30 | - | TRBJ1-1
TGTGCCAGCAGGGCGGGGGGGAGCACAGATACGCAGTATTTT | CASRAGGSTDTQYF | TRBD2 | TRBV7-9 | - | TRBJ2-3
TGTGCCAGCGCCCACCAGGGTACTGATGAGCAGTTCTTC | CASAHQGTDEQFF | - | TRBV27 | - | TRBJ2-1
TGCAGTGCTAGTAGAGCGGGAGTACAAGAGACCCAGTACTTC | CSASRAGVQETQYF | TRBD2 | TRBV20-1 | - | TRBJ2-5
TGTGCCAGCAGCTCCTATTCCGGCAATGAGCAGTTCTTC | CASSSYSGNEQFF | - | TRBV7-3 | - | TRBJ2-1
TGTGCCAGCAGCTGGGAGCGGGGGGCCATAGATACGCAGTATTTT | CASSWERGAIDTQYF | TRBD2 | TRBV5-6 | once | TRBJ2-3
TGCAGCGTTGATGCGAATGAGCAGTTCTTC | CSVDANEQFF | - | TRBV29-1 | - | TRBJ2-1
TGTGCCAGCAGCATTGATCGTTCCGGGACAGGGGAACTCGGCGAGCAGTACTTC | CASSIDRSGTGELGEQYF | TRBD1 | TRBV2 | - | TRBJ2-7
TGTGCCAGCAGTTATTCTTCCGGGACAGGGTTCGTCGACACCTTC | CASSYSSGTGFVDTF | TRBD1 | TRBV6-5 | - | TRBJ1-2
TGTGCCAGCAGTCGAGACAGGACTAGCACAGATACGCAGTATTTT | CASSRDRTSTDTQYF | - | TRBV11-3 | - | TRBJ2-3
TGTGCCAGCAGCCCCGCGGGTACGAGGGAGACCCAGTACTTC | CASSPAGTRETQYF | - | TRBV7-9 | - | TRBJ2-5
TGTGCCAGCAGCCTACTGACAGGCTACAATGAGCAGTTCTTC | CASSLLTGYNEQFF | - | TRBV5-6 | - | TRBJ2-1
TGTGCCAGCAGCGTTGTCGACACCGGGGAGCTGTTTTTT | CASSVVDTGELFF | - | TRBV9 | few | TRBJ2-2
TGTGCCAGCAGTCTGACAGGGACGGCCTACGAGCAGTACTTC | CASSLTGTAYEQYF | TRBD1 | TRBV6-2/TRBV6-3 | - | TRBJ2-7
TGTGCCAGCGGGGGGGGCTACGAGCAGTACTTC | CASGGGYEQYF | TRBD2 | TRBV28 | - | TRBJ2-7
TGTGCTAGTGGTTTGGTAACGACAGGGCAAGCTTTCTTT | CASGLVTTGQAFF | TRBD1 | TRBV12-5 | few | TRBJ1-1
TGTGCCAGCAGCTCCGGGGACAGGGGATTCACTGAAGCTTTCTTT | CASSSGDRGFTEAFF | TRBD1 | TRBV7-3 | - | TRBJ1-1
TGTGCCAGCAGCCTCAACTCAGGGGGCGGTAATGAAAAACTGTTTTTT | CASSLNSGGGNEKLFF | TRBD1 | TRBV7-2 | few | TRBJ1-4
TGTGCCAGTCTGTCCTCTAATGGAAACACCATATATTTT | CASLSSNGNTIYF | - | TRBV6-5 | - | TRBJ1-3
TGCGCCAGCAGCCAAGATCGTGCGGCCACTGAAGCTTTCTTT | CASSQDRAATEAFF | - | TRBV4-3 | - | TRBJ1-1
TGCGCCAGCAGCAGGACAGGGGGCGAGGCCGGGGAGCTGTTTTTT | CASSRTGGEAGELFF | TRBD1 | TRBV5-1 | - | TRBJ2-2
TGTGCCATCAGTGGACAGGGTAGCAATCAGCCCCAGCATTTT | CAISGQGSNQPQHF | TRBD1 | TRBV10-3 | - | TRBJ1-5
TGTGCCAGCTCACCGGTTGGGACAGGGGTCCCAGATGAGCAGTTCTTC | CASSPVGTGVPDEQFF | TRBD1 | TRBV18 | - | TRBJ2-1
TGTGCCATCAGTGTTGGTGGGACAGAAGAGACCCAGTACTTC | CAISVGGTEETQYF | TRBD1 | TRBV10-3 | once | TRBJ2-5
TGTGCCTCGAGTGGGACAGGGTATGGCTACACCTTC | CASSGTGYGYTF | TRBD1 | TRBV19 | - | TRBJ1-2
TGTGCCAGCAGCTATACAGCGGCAACTAATGAAAAACTGTTTTTT | CASSYTAATNEKLFF | - | TRBV28 | - | TRBJ1-4
TGTGCCATAGGACTAGGGGAGACCCAGTACTTC | CAIGLGETQYF | TRBD2 | TRBV10-3 | - | TRBJ2-5
TGTGCCAGCAGCCCGACAGGGAACACTGAAGCTTTCTTT | CASSPTGNTEAFF | - | TRBV5-6 | - | TRBJ1-1
TGCGCCAGCACCTTTAGCCCGGGCTACGAGCAGTACTTC | CASTFSPGYEQYF | - | TRBV10-2 | few | TRBJ2-7
TGTGCCACCAGCAGAGATTTCCGTGCGGACAGGGGGCCAGGTGGGGCCAACGTCCTGACTTTC | CATSRDFRADRGPGGANVLTF | TRBD1 | TRBV15 | - | TRBJ2-6
TGTGCCAGCAGTGTGGGCAGGGCGTCTGAAGCTTTCTTT | CASSVGRASEAFF | - | TRBV2 | - | TRBJ1-1
TGTGCCAGCTCAATACTTGACAGGGGTGTTGGGTACGAGCAGTACTTC | CASSILDRGVGYEQYF | TRBD1 | TRBV18 | - | TRBJ2-7
TGTGCCATCGGACAGGGGGCCCAATTAAGCAATGAGCAGTTCTTC | CAIGQGAQLSNEQFF | TRBD1 | TRBV10-3 | - | TRBJ2-1
TGTGCCTGGACCCGAGGACTTTATCAGCCCCAGCATTTT | CAWTRGLYQPQHF | - | TRBV30 | - | TRBJ1-5
TGTGCCAGCAGCTTAGAGCCGGGACAAAGGTTTTTT | CASSLEPGQRFF | - | TRBV7-9 | - | TRBJ1-4
TGTGCCTCGGGGCATCTGAGCTCCTATAATTCACCCCTCCACTTT | CASGHLSSYNSPLHF | - | TRBV30 | - | TRBJ1-6
TGTGCCAGCAGCTTGAGTGGGACAGCGAACACTGAAGCTTTCTTT | CASSLSGTANTEAFF | TRBD1 | TRBV5-5 | - | TRBJ1-1
TGTGCTAGTGGACCGGGACAGGGGGCATCAGAGACCCAGTACTTC | CASGPGQGASETQYF | TRBD1 | TRBV12-5 | - | TRBJ2-5
TGTGCCAGCAGCCGGACAGGGAACACTGAAGCTTTCTTT | CASSRTGNTEAFF | TRBD1 | TRBV7-9 | - | TRBJ1-1
TGTGCCTGGAGGGCGGAGAGGGGGCAAGGCTACACCTTC | CAWRAERGQGYTF | TRBD1 | TRBV30 | - | TRBJ1-2
TGCGCCAGCAGCTGGGGGACAGGGTCGAGCAATGAGCAGTTCTTC | CASSWGTGSSNEQFF | TRBD1 | TRBV5-1 | - | TRBJ2-1
TGCGCCAGCAGCCAAGACCCCATGGGCAAAGAGACCCAGTACTTC | CASSQDPMGKETQYF | - | TRBV4-3 | once | TRBJ2-5
TGTGCCAGCAGCCGCCTAGCGGGAGGGACGAAGGAGCAGTACTTC | CASSRLAGGTKEQYF | TRBD2 | TRBV3-1/TRBV3-2 | - | TRBJ2-7
TGTGCCAGCAGCGCTGGACAGTTTTTGAACACTGAAGCTTTCTTT | CASSAGQFLNTEAFF | - | TRBV5-4 | - | TRBJ1-1